This T cell receptor beta chain appears in the sequencing data of a study of identical twins. Per the germline V gene, CDR1 is DFQATT and CDR2 is SNEGSKA (reference sequence). V was pared by 6 bases and J by 3 bases, with 8 bases of the junction left unmatched. CDR3 length: 14 residues. TCRdb re-called the 5' RACE reads through MiXCR, storing one row per CDR3 protein. The repertoire consists of 400,000 to 550,000 distinct CDR3 sequences, with 20% to 25% occurring once and the leading ten covering roughly 0.91%. This sample was shared with a second study, whose subject was T cells expressing NK-cell markers. In that study: Sorted CD3+CD56-NKG2C+, CD3+CD56+NKG2C+ and CD3+CD56+NKG2C- T cells supplied the TCR beta repertoires. An anti-gamma-delta TCR antibody restricted sorting to alpha-beta TCR T cells in several experiments. Also leading the CD3+CD56-NKG2C+ fraction in a handful of donors were these clonotypes.

This chain uses TRBV20-1 with TRBJ2-3; 8 bases agree with TRBD2. The receptor comes from a woman aged 18-29 years in good health. The material sequenced was CD4+ T cells sorted from blood. CDR3 bases: TGCAGTGCCCGACTAGCGAGTGAGACAGATACGCAGTATTTT. Translation gives CSARLASETDTQYF.